One and the same sample provided the 21 T cell receptor beta chains below, sequenced in a study of shared clonotypes between healthy human individuals. Sequencing used immunoSEQ multiplex PCR; TCRdb keeps in-frame clones, though not all of them. This sample has roughly 2,300,000 clones, with 92% found just once. The source material was naive CD4+ T cells from PBMCs. Documented subset: CD45RA+ positively selected. Receptor source: a man between 18 and 35 years old in good health. Some clones in this sample may be carry-over from other donors' samples.

V is TRBV11-2 and J is TRBJ2-5; perhaps TRBD2 as D (5 bases). V lost 3 bases to trimming and J lost 5 bases, with 13 bases between them. This CDR3 has 14 amino acids. Per the germline V gene, CDR1 is SGHAT and CDR2 is FQNNGV. DNA for the CDR3: TGTGCCAGCAGCTTCATTGGGGAGAAGGAGACCCAGTACTTC. It translates to CASSFIGEKETQYF.

This chain links TRBV5-1 with TRBJ2-7, with a weak D call TRBD2 (6 bases). The V end lost 3 bases, the J end lost 4 bases, and 17 bases lay between the germline ends. The germline gives CDR1 SGHRS, CDR2 YFSETQ. The CDR3 runs 15 residues. Here the CDR3 DNA reads TGCGCCAGCAGCTCAGACCCGGGAGCGATGTACGAGCAGTACTTC. This encodes CASSSDPGAMYEQYF.

The gene calls are TRBV7-9 and TRBJ2-5; no reliable D call. This CDR3 comprises 12 residues. The germline CDR1 and CDR2 sequences are SEHNR and FQNEAQ (reference sequence). Trimming stripped 4 bases from V and 5 bases from J, with 8 bases between. For the CDR3, the DNA is TGTGCCAGCAGCTGGTGGCAGGAGACCCAGTACTTC. Residues: CASSWWQETQYF.

The CDR3 loop reads CASSLDRGHSGELFF. Here the CDR3 DNA reads TGTGCCAGCTCCCTGGACAGGGGACATTCCGGGGAGCTGTTTTTT. The J gene is TRBJ2-2, the V gene TRBV18; 9 positions match TRBD1. Trimming removed 6 bases from V and 6 bases from J; junction bases left unmatched: 8. Germline CDR1 is KGHSH and CDR2 is LQKENI. The CDR3 has 15 amino acids.

The DNA of the CDR3 is TGCGCCAGCAGCCCCTCTTGGCTAGCGGGAGGTGAGCAGTTCTTC. This sequence encodes CASSPSWLAGGEQFF. The chain combines TRBV5-1 with TRBJ2-1, with 11 bases lining up with TRBD2. The CDR3 consists of 15 residues. From germline, CDR1 is SGHRS and CDR2 YFSETQ. Trimming removed 4 bases from V and 9 bases from J; junction bases left unmatched: 9.

As concerns this clone: The sample has other DNA sequences that encode this CDR3 too. The V gene is TRBV9, the J gene TRBJ2-5, with D possibly matching TRBD2 (5 bases). Germline V gene data show CDR1 as SGDLS and CDR2 as YYNGEE. Trimming removed 2 bases from V and 2 bases from J, with 7 bases in between. The CDR3 spans 13 residues. The CDR3 here is CASSVRGQETQYF. The CDR3 region has the DNA TGTGCCAGCAGCGTTCGGGGACAAGAGACCCAGTACTTC.

The chain links TRBV6-6 to TRBJ2-2; no clear D. Germline V CDR1 and CDR2: MNHNY, SVGAGI (reference sequence). Trimming shortened V by 0 bases and J by 6 bases, and 11 bases separated the two germline ends. This CDR3 region has 15 residues. Here the CDR3 reads CASSYSSPPPGELFF. The DNA of the CDR3 is TGTGCCAGCAGTTACTCATCGCCTCCCCCCGGGGAGCTGTTTTTT.

The chain joins TRBV19 to TRBJ1-2, with 7 bases aligning to TRBD1. CDR1 is LNHDA, CDR2 SQIVND, per germline (reference sequence). The CDR3 loop spans 12 amino acids. V shed 4 bases, J shed 4 bases, and the junction held 0 bases outside the gene matches. In DNA form, the CDR3 reads TGTGCCAGTAGTAACAGGGGCTATGGCTACACCTTC. It encodes CASSNRGYGYTF.

The chain is built from TRBV14 and TRBJ2-2, with D maybe TRBD1 (6 bases). Per germline, CDR1 SGHDN and CDR2 FVKESK. Trimming left V 8 bases short and J 0 bases short, with 13 bases between. This CDR3 is 15 amino acids long. The CDR3 is CASAPDRPNTGELFF. The CDR3 DNA sequence: TGTGCCAGCGCCCCGGACAGACCGAACACCGGGGAGCTGTTTTTT.

This rearrangement joins TRBV19 to TRBJ2-1; possibly TRBD1 or TRBD2 for D (5 bases each). The CDR3 sequence is 15 residues long. Trimming pared 5 bases from V and 8 bases from J, leaving 19 bases between. The V gene's germline CDR1 is LNHDA and CDR2 SQIVND (reference sequence). CDR3 residues: CASSARGLMGHEQFF. The DNA of the CDR3 is TGTGCCAGTAGTGCCCGCGGGCTGATGGGGCATGAGCAGTTCTTC.

Points on this clone: Other DNA sequences in the sample encode the same CDR3. The rearrangement uses TRBV7-3 and TRBJ2-2; D is unclear. CDR3 size: 14 residues. V was clipped by 4 bases and J by 3 bases, with 9 bases between them. The V gene's germline CDR1 is SGHTA and CDR2 FQGTGA. This CDR3 is CASSSGRDTGELFF. CDR3 nucleotides: TGTGCCAGCAGCTCTGGGCGCGACACCGGGGAGCTGTTTTTT.

The chain carries TRBV11-2 and TRBJ2-3, with no clear D. The CDR3 consists of 17 residues. The V end was cut by 1 base, the J end by 0 bases, with 14 bases between. The germline V gene encodes CDR1 SGHAT and CDR2 FQNNGV. The CDR3 coding sequence is TGTGCCAGCAGCTTAGTTGGCTCTTATTCTAGCACAGATACGCAGTATTTT. Protein: CASSLVGSYSSTDTQYF.

J is TRBJ2-5 and V is TRBV5-6; 10 nucleotides agree with TRBD1. The junction had 7 bases not matched to a gene; V was cut back by 6 bases and J by 5 bases. Looked up from germline, CDR1 is SGHDT and CDR2 is YYEEEE. This CDR3 comprises 14 residues. CDR3 sequence (DNA): TGTGCCAGCACCTGGGACAGGGGTACTGAGACCCAGTACTTC. Translation: CASTWDRGTETQYF.

The chain recombines TRBV5-1 with TRBJ1-4; D not certain. This CDR3 has 15 residues. V was shortened by 0 bases and J by 0 bases, with 6 bases between the two germline ends. The germline gives CDR1 SGHRS, CDR2 YFSETQ. For the CDR3, the DNA is TGCGCCAGCAGCTTGGTGACCCCAACTAATGAAAAACTGTTTTTT. Translation gives CASSLVTPTNEKLFF.

The rearrangement uses TRBV6-1 and TRBJ1-2, with 10 bases identical to TRBD1. This CDR3 has 15 residues. V was clipped by 6 bases and J by 5 bases; unmatched bases: 9. CDR1 is MNHNS, CDR2 SASEGT, per germline. In DNA, the CDR3 is TGTGCCAGCAGCCCCGGGACAGGGGTTTATTATGGCTACACCTTC. Amino acid sequence: CASSPGTGVYYGYTF.

The chain links TRBV4-3 to TRBJ1-1; no definite D call. Trimming took 1 base from V and 1 from J, leaving 7 bases between them. The V gene's germline CDR1 is LGHNA and CDR2 YSLEER. The CDR3 has 14 residues. As DNA, the CDR3 is TGCGCCAGCAGCCAAGTGTCGGAGAACACTGAAGCTTTCTTT. This translates into CASSQVSENTEAFF.

This sequence joins TRBV25-1 and TRBJ2-3, with unresolved D. V was pared by 3 bases and J by 4 bases, with 14 bases between. This CDR3 contains 15 residues. CDR1 is MGHDK and CDR2 is SYGVNS in the germline V gene. DNA of the CDR3: TGTGCCAGCAGTGAGTCAAGGGATTGGCCAGATACGCAGTATTTT. Protein product: CASSESRDWPDTQYF.

This rearrangement joins TRBV7-9 to TRBJ1-5; 8 bases agree with TRBD1. Per the germline V gene, CDR1 is SEHNR and CDR2 is FQNEAQ (reference sequence). V lost 2 bases, J lost 4 bases, and 7 bases stayed unmatched. The CDR3 runs 16 residues. Here the CDR3 reads CASSLQDRGDNQPQHF. The CDR3 nucleotides are TGTGCCAGCAGCTTACAAGACAGGGGAGATAATCAGCCCCAGCATTTT.

This CDR3 is CASSPSTGGPGEQFF. The CDR3 coding sequence is TGTGCCAGCAGCCCGTCAACGGGAGGGCCCGGTGAGCAGTTCTTC. The chain uses TRBV6-1 and TRBJ2-1, with 8 bases that match TRBD2. There are 15 residues in the CDR3. Germline V gene data show CDR1 as MNHNS and CDR2 as SASEGT. V lost 6 bases, J lost 9 bases, and 13 bases stayed unmatched.

In DNA form, the CDR3 reads TGTGCCAGCATCCGAACAGGGGGCACAGATACGCAGTATTTT. Protein: CASIRTGGTDTQYF. The chain recombines TRBV5-5 with TRBJ2-3, with 7 bases that match TRBD1. Germline V gene lookup returns CDR1 SGHKS and CDR2 YYEKEE (reference sequence). With 6 bases clipped from V and 1 base from J, the junction kept 5 bases outside the gene matches. The CDR3 has 14 amino acids.

This clone was seen a handful of times. This specimen includes other DNA sequences encoding the same CDR3. This sequence joins TRBV5-1 and TRBJ1-5, with unresolved D. The CDR3 has 13 amino acids. Looked up from germline, CDR1 is SGHRS and CDR2 is YFSETQ. V was trimmed by 0 bases and J by 8 bases, leaving 9 bases between them. DNA of the CDR3: TGCGCCAGCAGCTTGGAGGGCGGCGAGCCCCAGCATTTT. This gives the protein CASSLEGGEPQHF.